This is a list of T cell receptor beta chains from one sample in a study of early T cells in non-severe SARS-CoV-2 infection. MiXCR, applied by TCRdb to the 5' RACE reads, yields one record per CDR3 protein. The sample holds 56,000 or so distinct CDR3 sequences, roughly 8.2% seen once. Sequenced material: whole blood. Source of these receptors: an adult who was a healthcare worker with PCR-confirmed SARS-CoV-2 infection or an uninfected control (not recorded which). CDR3s include the opening cysteine and the closing phenylalanine or tryptophan. The D gene is left open where the match is weak. Clone size is given for some rows only: seen once, a few or many times, or a class if the clone is expanded.

d_call | cdr3_length | j_call | clone_size | v_call | cdr3_nt | cdr3_aa
. | 20 | TRBJ1-6 | few | TRBV7-8 | TGTGCCAGCAGCTTGGTACCCGGGGACGGGAGGGTTCGGCGGAATTCACCCCTCCACTTT | CASSLVPGDGRVRRNSPLHF
TRBD1 | 13 | TRBJ2-1 | . | TRBV28 | TGTGCCAGCATTTCTTCCAGGGGGAATGAGCAGTTCTTC | CASISSRGNEQFF
. | 13 | TRBJ2-5 | few | TRBV12-3/TRBV12-4 | TGTGCCAGCAGCCGGGGAGCCCAAGAGACCCAGTACTTC | CASSRGAQETQYF
. | 12 | TRBJ1-3 | . | TRBV6-6 | TGTGCCACCCTAGGTGGGGGACACACCATATATTTT | CATLGGGHTIYF
. | 12 | TRBJ1-6 | few | TRBV5-1 | TGCGCCAGCAGCTTAGGGGATTCACCCCTCCACTTT | CASSLGDSPLHF
. | 13 | TRBJ2-1 | many | TRBV27 | TGTGCCAGCACCCCCCCCGGGAACAATGAGCAGTTCTTC | CASTPPGNNEQFF
TRBD2 | 13 | TRBJ2-7 | . | TRBV7-8 | TGTGCCAGCAGCTTAGGGGAGGGCTACGAGCAGTACTTC | CASSLGEGYEQYF
TRBD1 | 15 | TRBJ1-1 | . | TRBV4-1 | TGCGCCAGCAGCCTGACAGGGGGCGTGGGCACTGAAGCTTTCTTT | CASSLTGGVGTEAFF
. | 12 | TRBJ1-2 | many | TRBV29-1 | TGCAGCATCAGGGGCTCCTCCTATGGCTACACCTTC | CSIRGSSYGYTF
. | 14 | TRBJ1-3 | . | TRBV20-1 | TGCAGTGCCCAACAGGCGAACTCTGGAAACACCATATATTTT | CSAQQANSGNTIYF
. | 12 | TRBJ2-2 | many | TRBV5-1 | TGCGCCAGCAGCTTCGGCACCGGGGAGCTGTTTTTT | CASSFGTGELFF
. | 14 | TRBJ1-4 | few | TRBV5-1 | TGCGCCAGCAGCTTGGTAGGGAATGGTGAAAAACTGTTTTTT | CASSLVGNGEKLFF
. | 10 | TRBJ2-1 | few | TRBV29-1 | TGCAGCGTTGATTACAATGAGCAGTTCTTC | CSVDYNEQFF
. | 14 | TRBJ2-7 | few | TRBV5-1 | TGCGCCAGCAGCTTGTCTCAGCAAGACTACGAGCAGTACTTC | CASSLSQQDYEQYF
. | 17 | TRBJ2-1 | . | TRBV20-1 | TGCAGTGCTAGAGACCGGAGACGGCACAACCTCCTGAATGAGCAGTTCTTC | CSARDRRRHNLLNEQFF
TRBD1 | 18 | TRBJ1-6 | . | TRBV3-1 | TGTGCCAGCAGCCAAGATAGGGGGACAGACTCGTATAATTCACCCCTCCACTTT | CASSQDRGTDSYNSPLHF
TRBD2 | 18 | TRBJ2-6 | . | TRBV7-2 | TGTGCCAGCAGCTCTCGGACTAGCGGGAGCACCGGGGCCAACGTCCTGACTTTC | CASSSRTSGSTGANVLTF
. | 13 | TRBJ2-7 | . | TRBV29-1 | TGCAGCGTTCGGGGTGGGCGGCAGTACGAGCAGTACTTC | CSVRGGRQYEQYF
TRBD1 | 19 | TRBJ1-2 | many | TRBV7-6 | TGTGCCAGCAGCCCAATGGGGGGGGACAGGGACGGTGCTAACTATGGCTACACCTTC | CASSPMGGDRDGANYGYTF
. | 14 | TRBJ2-7 | few | TRBV7-9 | TGTGCCAGCAGCAACCGGGACTCCCCCTACGAGCAGTACTTC | CASSNRDSPYEQYF
TRBD1 | 14 | TRBJ1-1 | . | TRBV2 | TGTGCCAGCAGTCCTCAGGGGGAGAACACTGAAGCTTTCTTT | CASSPQGENTEAFF
TRBD2 | 17 | TRBJ2-6 | few | TRBV28 | TGTGCCAGCAGTTTGATCGGACTAGTGTACGGGGCCAACGTCCTGACTTTC | CASSLIGLVYGANVLTF
. | 16 | TRBJ2-3 | few | TRBV7-2 | TGTGCCAGCAGCAAGCAAGCCGACCCTAGAACAGATACGCAGTATTTT | CASSKQADPRTDTQYF
. | 13 | TRBJ2-6 | few | TRBV2 | TGTGCCAGCAAGGTTTCCGGGGCCAACGTCCTGACTTTC | CASKVSGANVLTF
. | 11 | TRBJ1-1 | many | TRBV10-2 | TGCGCCAGCAGTGGCCACCATGAAGCTTTCTTT | CASSGHHEAFF
. | 11 | TRBJ2-5 | many | TRBV20-1 | TGCAGTGCCCCCTGGGGAGAGACCCAGTACTTC | CSAPWGETQYF
. | 12 | TRBJ2-1 | few | TRBV20-1 | TGCAGTGCTAGAGATTCGGGGGTGCTGCAGTTCTTC | CSARDSGVLQFF
. | 13 | TRBJ2-1 | many | TRBV25-1 | TGTGCCAGCAGTGATGCGGGCTACAATGAGCAGTTCTTC | CASSDAGYNEQFF
TRBD1 | 15 | TRBJ1-1 | few | TRBV20-1 | TGCAGTGCTAGAGGGGCAGGGGGATTTGACACTGAAGCTTTCTTT | CSARGAGGFDTEAFF
TRBD2 | 19 | TRBJ2-3 | many | TRBV19 | TGTGCCAGTAACCCGGTTCGGCTAGCGGGGGGTGCTAGCACAGATACGCAGTATTTT | CASNPVRLAGGASTDTQYF
. | 13 | TRBJ1-1 | . | TRBV2 | TGTGCCAGCAGTACCGACAGGTTCACTGAAGCTTTCTTT | CASSTDRFTEAFF
. | 12 | TRBJ1-1 | . | TRBV4-1 | TGCGCCAGCAGCACGGGTGACACTGAAGCTTTCTTT | CASSTGDTEAFF
. | 12 | TRBJ2-7 | . | TRBV7-9 | TGTGCCGTGGAGGGCGGGATGGACGAGCAGTACTTC | CAVEGGMDEQYF